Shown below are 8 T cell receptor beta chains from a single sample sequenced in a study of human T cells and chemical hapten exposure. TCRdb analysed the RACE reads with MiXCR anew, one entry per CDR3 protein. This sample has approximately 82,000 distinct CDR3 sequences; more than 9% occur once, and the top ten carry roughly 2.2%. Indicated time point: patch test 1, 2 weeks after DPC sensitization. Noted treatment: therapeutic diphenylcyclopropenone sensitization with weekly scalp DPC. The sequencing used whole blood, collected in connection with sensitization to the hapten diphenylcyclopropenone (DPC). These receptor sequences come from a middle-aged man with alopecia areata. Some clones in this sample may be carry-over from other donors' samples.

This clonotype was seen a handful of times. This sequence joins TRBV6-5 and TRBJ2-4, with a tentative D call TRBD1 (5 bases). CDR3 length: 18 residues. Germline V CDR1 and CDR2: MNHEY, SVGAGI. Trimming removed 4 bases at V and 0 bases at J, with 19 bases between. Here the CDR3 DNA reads TGTGCCAGCAGTTCAATCCCCCCCACAGGAGTAGCCAAAAACATTCAGTACTTC. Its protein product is CASSSIPPTGVAKNIQYF.

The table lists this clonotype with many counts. Here the CDR3 DNA reads TGTGCCAGCAGCTTGGGGGGTAGACTGACCCCCAGCGAGCAGTACGTC. It yields the protein CASSLGGRLTPSEQYV. The rearrangement uses TRBV7-8 and TRBJ2-7; D might be TRBD2 (6 bases). CDR3 size: 16 residues. Germline CDR1 and CDR2: SGHVS and FQNEAQ. V was trimmed by 3 bases and J by 6 bases, leaving 21 bases between them.

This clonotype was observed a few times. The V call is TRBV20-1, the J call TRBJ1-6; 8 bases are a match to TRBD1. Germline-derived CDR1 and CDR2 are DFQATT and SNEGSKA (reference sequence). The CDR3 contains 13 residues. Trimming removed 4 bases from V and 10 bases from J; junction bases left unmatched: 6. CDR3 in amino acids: CSATQGAQSPLHF. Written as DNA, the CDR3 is TGCAGTGCTACCCAGGGGGCGCAATCACCCCTCCACTTT.

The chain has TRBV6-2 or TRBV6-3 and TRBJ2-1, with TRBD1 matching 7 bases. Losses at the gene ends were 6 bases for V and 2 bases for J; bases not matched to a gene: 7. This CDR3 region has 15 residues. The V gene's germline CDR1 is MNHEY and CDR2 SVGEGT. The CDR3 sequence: CASSPQGETYNEQFF. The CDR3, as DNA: TGTGCCAGCAGCCCCCAGGGGGAAACCTACAATGAGCAGTTCTTC.

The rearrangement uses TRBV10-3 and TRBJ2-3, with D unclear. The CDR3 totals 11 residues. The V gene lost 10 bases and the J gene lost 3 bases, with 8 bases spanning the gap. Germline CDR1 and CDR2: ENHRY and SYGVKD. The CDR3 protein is CATQTTDTQYF. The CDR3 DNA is TGTGCCACCCAAACAACAGATACGCAGTATTTT.

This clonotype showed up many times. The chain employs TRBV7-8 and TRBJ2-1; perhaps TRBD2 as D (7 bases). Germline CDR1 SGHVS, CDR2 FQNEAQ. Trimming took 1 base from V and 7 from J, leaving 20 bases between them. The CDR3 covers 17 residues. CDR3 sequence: CASSLVGGAATRNEQFF. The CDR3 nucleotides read TGTGCCAGCAGCTTAGTGGGGGGGGCGGCCACGAGGAATGAGCAGTTCTTC.

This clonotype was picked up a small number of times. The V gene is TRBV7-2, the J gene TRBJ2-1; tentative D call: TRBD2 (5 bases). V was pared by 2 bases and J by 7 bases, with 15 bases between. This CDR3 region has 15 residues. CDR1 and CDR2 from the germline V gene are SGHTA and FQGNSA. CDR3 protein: CASSLQFGLRNEQFF. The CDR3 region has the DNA TGTGCCAGCAGCTTACAATTCGGACTCAGGAATGAGCAGTTCTTC. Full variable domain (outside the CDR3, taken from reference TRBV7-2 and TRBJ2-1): GAGVSQSPSNKVTEKGKDVELRCDPISGHTALYWYRQSLGQGLEFLIYFQGNSAPDKSGLPSDRFSAERTGGSVSTLTIQRTQQEDSAVYLCASSLQFGLRNEQFFGPGTRLTVL.

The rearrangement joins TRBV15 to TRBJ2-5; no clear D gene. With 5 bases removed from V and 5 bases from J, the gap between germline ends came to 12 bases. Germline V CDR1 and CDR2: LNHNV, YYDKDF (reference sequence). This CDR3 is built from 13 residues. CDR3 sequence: CATSANPRETQYF. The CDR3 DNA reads TGTGCCACCAGCGCCAACCCCAGGGAGACCCAGTACTTC. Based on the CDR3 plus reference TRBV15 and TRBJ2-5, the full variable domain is DAMVIQNPRYQVTQFGKPVTLSCSQTLNHNVMYWYQQKSSQAPKLLFHYYDKDFNNEADTPDNFQSRRPNTSFCFLDIRSPGLGDTAMYLCATSANPRETQYFGPGTRLLVL.